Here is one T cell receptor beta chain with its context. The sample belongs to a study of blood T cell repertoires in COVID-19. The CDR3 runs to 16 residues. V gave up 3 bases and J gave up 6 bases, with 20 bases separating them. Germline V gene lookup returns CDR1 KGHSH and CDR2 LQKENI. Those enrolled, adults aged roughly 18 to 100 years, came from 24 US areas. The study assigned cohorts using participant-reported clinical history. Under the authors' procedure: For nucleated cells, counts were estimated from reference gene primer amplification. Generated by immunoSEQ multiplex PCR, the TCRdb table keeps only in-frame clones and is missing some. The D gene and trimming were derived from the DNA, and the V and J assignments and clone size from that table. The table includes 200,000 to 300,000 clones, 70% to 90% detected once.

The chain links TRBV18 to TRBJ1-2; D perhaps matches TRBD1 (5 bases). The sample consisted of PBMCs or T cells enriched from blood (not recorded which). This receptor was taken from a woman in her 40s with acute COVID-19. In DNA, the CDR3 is TGTGCCAGCTCACCTTACAGCGCAGGGCGGGGAGATGGCTACACCTTC. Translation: CASSPYSAGRGDGYTF.